Below are 15 T cell receptor beta chains sequenced from a single sample in a study of T cells in localized non-small cell lung cancer. Clones were read by immunoSEQ multiplex PCR, and TCRdb kept only the in-frame ones, dropping some. The sample lists tens of thousands of clones; roughly four fifths were seen once. The material sequenced was peripheral blood, taken before any cancer treatment. The receptor set was obtained from a female donor of 60 years or more with stage I lung adenocarcinoma.

For the CDR3, the DNA is TGTGCCAGCAGCTTATCCGTCTCTGGGGCCAACGTCCTGACTTTC. Its translation is CASSLSVSGANVLTF. The V gene is TRBV11-2, the J gene TRBJ2-6, with no clear D. The germline V and J ends were trimmed by 2 bases and 0 bases, with 5 bases remaining between them. Germline V gene lookup returns CDR1 SGHAT and CDR2 FQNNGV. This CDR3 has 15 amino acids.

The V and J genes are TRBV5-1 and TRBJ1-4; the D gene is possibly TRBD1 (5 bases). The V gene lost 0 bases and the J gene lost 2 bases, with 8 bases spanning the gap. The CDR3 is made up of 15 amino acids. Germline V gene lookup returns CDR1 SGHRS and CDR2 YFSETQ. CDR3 loop: CASSLAGGTNEKLFF. Here the CDR3 DNA reads TGCGCCAGCAGCTTGGCTGGGGGGACTAATGAAAAACTGTTTTTT.

This clone was recorded only once. V gene TRBV18 combines with J gene TRBJ1-1, with 10 bases matching TRBD1. CDR1 is KGHSH, CDR2 LQKENI, per germline. Trimming removed 0 bases from V and 6 bases from J; junction bases left unmatched: 4. The CDR3 is made up of 15 amino acids. CDR3 protein: CASSPPTGGFSEAFF. The CDR3 DNA reads TGTGCCAGCTCACCACCGACAGGGGGCTTTTCTGAAGCTTTCTTT.

This chain links TRBV7-8 with TRBJ2-7; D gene unclear. Looked up from germline, CDR1 is SGHVS and CDR2 is FQNEAQ. This CDR3 has 12 amino acids. V was clipped by 2 bases and J by 2 bases, with 4 bases between them. The CDR3 bases are TGTGCCAGCAGCTTAAACCCCTACGAGCAGTACTTC. It codes for CASSLNPYEQYF. Full variable domain (missing parts from reference TRBV7-8 and TRBJ2-7): GAGVSQSPRYKVAKRGQDVALRCDPISGHVSLFWYQQALGQGPEFLTYFQNEAQLDKSGLPSDRFFAERPEGSVSTLKIQRTQQEDSAVYLCASSLNPYEQYFGPGTRLTVT.

This chain links TRBV19 with TRBJ2-3; D tentatively fits TRBD1 or TRBD2 (5 bases each). The CDR3 contains 17 residues. Germline V gives CDR1 LNHDA, CDR2 SQIVND (reference sequence). V was pared by 6 bases and J by 6 bases, with 25 bases between. The CDR3 DNA reads as TGTGCCAGTAGCCCCCTAAGTTCCGGGACCCGAACGGATACGCAGTATTTT. Its translation: CASSPLSSGTRTDTQYF.

V usage is TRBV30 and J usage is TRBJ2-7; 10 bases match TRBD1. This CDR3 has 14 amino acids. The trim removed 1 base at V and 5 bases at J, leaving 5 bases unmatched. Per germline, CDR1 GTSNPN and CDR2 SVGIG (reference sequence). DNA of the CDR3: TGTGCCTGGAGTGGTTTGGACAGGGGGAACGAGCAGTACTTC. This translates into CAWSGLDRGNEQYF.

This chain uses TRBV5-5 with TRBJ1-3; TRBD1 might be the D (5 bases). V lost 0 bases to trimming and J lost 0 bases, with 10 bases between them. The CDR3 runs 16 residues. Germline CDR1 SGHKS, CDR2 YYEKEE (reference sequence). The CDR3 DNA reads TGTGCCAGCAGCTTGGCCGGACATAACTCTGGAAACACCATATATTTT. Translating gives CASSLAGHNSGNTIYF. Variable domain in full (rest from reference TRBV5-5 and TRBJ1-3): DAGVTQSPTHLIKTRGQQVTLRCSPISGHKSVSWYQQVLGQGPQFIFQYYEKEERGRGNFPDRFSARQFPNYSSELNVNALLLGDSALYLCASSLAGHNSGNTIYFGEGSWLTVV.

This rearrangement joins TRBV6-1 to TRBJ1-2; 9 bases match TRBD1. The V gene's germline CDR1 is MNHNS and CDR2 SASEGT. This CDR3 is 16 amino acids long. Trimming took 2 bases from V and 4 from J; bases not matched to a gene: 8. The CDR3 DNA sequence: TGTGCCAGCAGTGAACCGGGACAGGGAAGAGGCTATGGCTACACCTTC. This encodes CASSEPGQGRGYGYTF.

This chain connects TRBV7-2 to TRBJ2-5, with 10 nucleotides matching TRBD2. This CDR3 has 16 residues. The germline CDR1 and CDR2 sequences are SGHTA and FQGNSA. V trimming: 1 base; J trimming: 3 bases; junction bases outside the gene matches: 5. CDR3 coding DNA: TGTGCCAGCAGCTTAGGGAGCGGGGGGGGTGAAGAGACCCAGTACTTC. Translation: CASSLGSGGGEETQYF. The complete variable domain, with remaining parts taken from reference TRBV7-2 and TRBJ2-5, reads GAGVSQSPSNKVTEKGKDVELRCDPISGHTALYWYRQSLGQGLEFLIYFQGNSAPDKSGLPSDRFSAERTGGSVSTLTIQRTQQEDSAVYLCASSLGSGGGEETQYFGPGTRLLVL.

This CDR3 reads CASMRRGNTGELFF. For the CDR3, the DNA is TGTGCCAGCATGCGGCGGGGGAACACCGGGGAGCTGTTTTTT. The J gene is TRBJ2-2, the V gene TRBV2; maybe TRBD2 (6 bases). Germline-derived CDR1 and CDR2 are SNHLY and FYNNEI. The CDR3 has 14 residues. V was cut by 7 bases and J by 1 base, with 10 bases left in between. Complete variable domain (other parts from reference TRBV2 and TRBJ2-2): EPEVTQTPSHQVTQMGQEVILRCVPISNHLYFYWYRQILGQKVEFLVSFYNNEISEKSEIFDDQFSVERPDGSNFTLKIRSTKLEDSAMYFCASMRRGNTGELFFGEGSRLTVL.

The chain links TRBV5-6 to TRBJ2-3, with 9 bases lining up with TRBD1. This CDR3 has 15 residues. The germline V gene encodes CDR1 SGHDT and CDR2 YYEEEE. Trimming cost V 4 bases and J 6 bases; bases outside gene matches: 9. CDR3 in DNA: TGTGCCAGCAGCCCGCTTGGGACAGGGAAGGATACGCAGTATTTT. Translated: CASSPLGTGKDTQYF. The full variable domain, its missing parts supplied by reference TRBV5-6 and TRBJ2-3, is DAGVTQSPTHLIKTRGQQVTLRCSPKSGHDTVSWYQQALGQGPQFIFQYYEEEERQRGNFPDRFSGHQFPNYSSELNVNALLLGDSALYLCASSPLGTGKDTQYFGPGTRLTVL.

V gene TRBV7-9 combines with J gene TRBJ1-4; tentatively, D is TRBD1 (5 bases). The CDR3 has 13 residues. V dropped 5 bases and J dropped 7 bases, with 11 bases sitting between them. CDR1 SEHNR and CDR2 FQNEAQ come from the germline V gene (reference sequence). As DNA, the CDR3 is TGTGCCAGCAGCGGGACGCTTGTTGAAAAACTGTTTTTT. It codes for CASSGTLVEKLFF. Using reference TRBV7-9 and TRBJ1-4 for the parts outside the CDR3, the full variable domain is DTGVSQNPRHKITKRGQNVTFRCDPISEHNRLYWYRQTLGQGPEFLTYFQNEAQLEKSRLLSDRFSAERPKGSFSTLEIQRTEQGDSAMYLCASSGTLVEKLFFGSGTQLSVL.

The V and J genes are TRBV6-1 and TRBJ2-5; possibly TRBD1 or TRBD2 for D (6 bases each). The CDR3 loop spans 14 amino acids. The ends were cut back, 7 bases at V and 5 bases at J, with 17 bases in the middle. Germline V gives CDR1 MNHNS, CDR2 SASEGT. CDR3 sequence: CASKGGQSRETQYF. CDR3 bases: TGTGCCAGCAAGGGAGGACAGTCCCGGGAGACCCAGTACTTC.

The DNA for the CDR3 is TGTGCCAGCGCCCCCCGGGGTTTAGACCCCAGCTATAGCAATCAGCCCCAGCATTTT. The encoded protein is CASAPRGLDPSYSNQPQHF. The rearrangement uses TRBV28 and TRBJ1-5; D is uncertain. Germline CDR1 reads MDHEN; CDR2 reads SYDVKM. The V and J ends lost 8 bases and 0 bases respectively, with 26 bases between them. CDR3 size: 19 residues.

CDR3 DNA sequence: TGCGCCAGCAGCCGCGGGGATAGCTCCTACGAGCAGTACTTC. Its translation is CASSRGDSSYEQYF. The chain links TRBV4-1 to TRBJ2-7, with D perhaps matching TRBD2 (6 bases). Germline V gene sequence: CDR1 MGHRA, CDR2 YSYEKL. Deletions cut 4 bases from V and 0 bases from J, with 10 bases between. The CDR3 runs 14 residues.